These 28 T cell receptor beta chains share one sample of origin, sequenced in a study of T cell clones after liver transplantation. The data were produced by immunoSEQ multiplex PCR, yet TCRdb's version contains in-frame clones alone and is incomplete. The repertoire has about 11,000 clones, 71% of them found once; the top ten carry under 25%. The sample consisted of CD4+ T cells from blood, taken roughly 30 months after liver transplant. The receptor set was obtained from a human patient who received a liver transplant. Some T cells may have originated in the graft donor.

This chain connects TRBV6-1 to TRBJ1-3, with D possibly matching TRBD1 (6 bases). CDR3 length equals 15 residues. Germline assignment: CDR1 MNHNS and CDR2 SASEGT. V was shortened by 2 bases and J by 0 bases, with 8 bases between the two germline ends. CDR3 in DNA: TGTGCCAGCAGTGAATTAGGGGGCTCTGGAAACACCATATATTTT. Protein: CASSELGGSGNTIYF.

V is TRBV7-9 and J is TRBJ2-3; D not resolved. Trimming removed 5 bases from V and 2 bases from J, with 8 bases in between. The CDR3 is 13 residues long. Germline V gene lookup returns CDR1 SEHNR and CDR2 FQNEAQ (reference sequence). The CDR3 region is CASSSGTTDTQYF. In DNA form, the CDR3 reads TGTGCCAGCAGCAGTGGCACCACAGATACGCAGTATTTT.

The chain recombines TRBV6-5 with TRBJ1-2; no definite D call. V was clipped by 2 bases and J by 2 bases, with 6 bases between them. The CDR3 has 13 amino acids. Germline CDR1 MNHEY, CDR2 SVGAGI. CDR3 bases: TGTGCCAGCAGTTACGTCGGGAACTATGGCTACACCTTC. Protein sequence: CASSYVGNYGYTF.

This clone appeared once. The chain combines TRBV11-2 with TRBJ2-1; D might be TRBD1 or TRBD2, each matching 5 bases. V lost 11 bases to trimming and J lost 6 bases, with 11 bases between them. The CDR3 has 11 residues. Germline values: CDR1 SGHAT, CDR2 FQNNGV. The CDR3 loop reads CAASGGNEQFF. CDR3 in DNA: TGTGCCGCCTCTGGGGGCAATGAGCAGTTCTTC.

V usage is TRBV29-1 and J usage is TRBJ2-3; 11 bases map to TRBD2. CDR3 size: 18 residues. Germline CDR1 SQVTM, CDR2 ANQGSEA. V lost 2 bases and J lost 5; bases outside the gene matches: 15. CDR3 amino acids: CSVERLPGLAGGRDTQYF. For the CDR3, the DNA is TGCAGCGTTGAACGCCTCCCGGGCTTAGCGGGGGGGCGAGATACGCAGTATTTT.

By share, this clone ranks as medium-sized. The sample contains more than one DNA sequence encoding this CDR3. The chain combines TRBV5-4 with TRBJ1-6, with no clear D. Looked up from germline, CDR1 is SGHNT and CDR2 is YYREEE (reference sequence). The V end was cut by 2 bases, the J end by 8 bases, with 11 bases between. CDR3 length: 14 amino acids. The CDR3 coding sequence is TGTGCCAGCAGCTTAGGAGGAGGAGATTCACCCCTCCACTTT. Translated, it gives CASSLGGGDSPLHF.

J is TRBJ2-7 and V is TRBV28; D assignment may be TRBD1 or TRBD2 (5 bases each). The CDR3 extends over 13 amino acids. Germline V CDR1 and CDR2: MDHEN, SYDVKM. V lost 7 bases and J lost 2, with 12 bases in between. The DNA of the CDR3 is TGTGCCAGCAACGGACAACTAGCCTACGAGCAGTACGTC. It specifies CASNGQLAYEQYV.

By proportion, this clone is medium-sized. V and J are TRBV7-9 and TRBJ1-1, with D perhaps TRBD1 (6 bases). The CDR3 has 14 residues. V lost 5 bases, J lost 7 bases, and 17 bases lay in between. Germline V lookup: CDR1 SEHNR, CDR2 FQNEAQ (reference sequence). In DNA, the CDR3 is TGTGCCAGCAGCCCCCAACAGGGCTGGAGTGAAGCTTTCTTT. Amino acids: CASSPQQGWSEAFF.

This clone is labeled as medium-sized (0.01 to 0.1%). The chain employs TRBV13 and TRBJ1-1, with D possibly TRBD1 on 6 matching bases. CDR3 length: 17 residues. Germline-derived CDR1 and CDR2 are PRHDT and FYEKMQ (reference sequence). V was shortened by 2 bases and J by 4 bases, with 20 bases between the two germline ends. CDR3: CASSLSGGLGQGTEAFF. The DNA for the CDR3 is TGTGCCAGCAGCTTATCTGGGGGCCTCGGTCAGGGCACTGAAGCTTTCTTT.

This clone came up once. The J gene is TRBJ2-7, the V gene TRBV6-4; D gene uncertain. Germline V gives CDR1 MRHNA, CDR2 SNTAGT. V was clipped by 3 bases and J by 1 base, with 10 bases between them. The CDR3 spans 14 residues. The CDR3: CASSELEGSYEQYF. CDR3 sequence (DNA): TGTGCCAGCAGTGAATTAGAAGGGTCCTACGAGCAGTACTTC.

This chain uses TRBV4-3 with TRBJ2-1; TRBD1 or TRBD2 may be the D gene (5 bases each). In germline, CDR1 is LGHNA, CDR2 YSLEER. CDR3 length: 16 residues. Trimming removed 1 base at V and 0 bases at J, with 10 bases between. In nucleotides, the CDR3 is TGCGCCAGCAGCCAAGCTCCGGGACCCTCCTACAATGAGCAGTTCTTC. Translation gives CASSQAPGPSYNEQFF.

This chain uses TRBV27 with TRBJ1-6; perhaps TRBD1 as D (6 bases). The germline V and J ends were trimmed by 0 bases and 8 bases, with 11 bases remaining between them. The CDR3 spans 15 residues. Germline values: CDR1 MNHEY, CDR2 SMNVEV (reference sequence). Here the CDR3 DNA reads TGTGCCAGCAGTTTATCACCCGGGACACATTCACCCCTCCACTTT. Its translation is CASSLSPGTHSPLHF.

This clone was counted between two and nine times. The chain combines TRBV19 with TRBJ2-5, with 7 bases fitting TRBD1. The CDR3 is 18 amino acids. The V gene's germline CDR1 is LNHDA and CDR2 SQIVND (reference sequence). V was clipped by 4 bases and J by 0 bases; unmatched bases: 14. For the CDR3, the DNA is TGTGCCAGTAGTAGCGACAGGGCAAGCACAGAGGACCAAGAGACCCAGTACTTC. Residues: CASSSDRASTEDQETQYF.

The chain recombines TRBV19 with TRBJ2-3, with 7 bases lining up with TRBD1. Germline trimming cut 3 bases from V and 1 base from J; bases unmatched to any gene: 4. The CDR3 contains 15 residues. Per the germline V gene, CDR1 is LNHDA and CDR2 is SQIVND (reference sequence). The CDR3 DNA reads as TGTGCCAGTAGTATTGCAGGGGGACGCACAGATACGCAGTATTTT. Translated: CASSIAGGRTDTQYF.

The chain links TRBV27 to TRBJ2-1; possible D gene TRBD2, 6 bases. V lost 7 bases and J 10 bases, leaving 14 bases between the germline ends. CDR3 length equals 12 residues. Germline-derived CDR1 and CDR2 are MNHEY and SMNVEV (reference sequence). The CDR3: CASTTLGGEQFF. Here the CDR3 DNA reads TGTGCCAGCACCACCCTCGGGGGAGAGCAGTTCTTC.

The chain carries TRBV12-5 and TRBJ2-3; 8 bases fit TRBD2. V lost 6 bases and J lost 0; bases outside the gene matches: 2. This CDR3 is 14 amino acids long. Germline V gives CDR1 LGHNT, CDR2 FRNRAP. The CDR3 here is CASGPSGSTDTQYF. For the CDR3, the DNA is TGTGCTAGTGGCCCTAGCGGGAGCACAGATACGCAGTATTTT.

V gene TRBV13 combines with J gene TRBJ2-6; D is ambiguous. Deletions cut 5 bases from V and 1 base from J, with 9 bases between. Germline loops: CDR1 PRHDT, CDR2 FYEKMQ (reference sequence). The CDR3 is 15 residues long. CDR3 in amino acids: CASSQFQSGANVLTF. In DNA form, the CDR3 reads TGTGCCAGCAGCCAATTCCAATCTGGGGCCAACGTCCTGACTTTC.

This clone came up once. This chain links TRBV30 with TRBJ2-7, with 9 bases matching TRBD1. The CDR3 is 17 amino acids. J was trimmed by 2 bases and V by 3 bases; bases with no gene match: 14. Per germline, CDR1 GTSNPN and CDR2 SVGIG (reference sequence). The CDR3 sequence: CAWRTGTGTTTPYEQYF. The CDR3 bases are TGTGCCTGGAGGACCGGGACAGGGACAACAACCCCCTACGAGCAGTACTTC.

As DNA, the CDR3 is TGTGCCAGCAGCGACAAGGGTAACACCATATATTTT. This gives the protein CASSDKGNTIYF. The rearrangement links TRBV5-4 to TRBJ1-3; D gene ambiguous. This CDR3 is 12 amino acids long. V shed 4 bases and J shed 7 bases, with 9 bases lying between them. Germline values: CDR1 SGHNT, CDR2 YYREEE (reference sequence).

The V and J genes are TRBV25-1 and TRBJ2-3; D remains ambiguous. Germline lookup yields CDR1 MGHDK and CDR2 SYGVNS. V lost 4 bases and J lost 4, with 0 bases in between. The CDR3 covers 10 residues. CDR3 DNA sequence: TGTGCCAGCAGTGCAGATACGCAGTATTTT. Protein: CASSADTQYF.

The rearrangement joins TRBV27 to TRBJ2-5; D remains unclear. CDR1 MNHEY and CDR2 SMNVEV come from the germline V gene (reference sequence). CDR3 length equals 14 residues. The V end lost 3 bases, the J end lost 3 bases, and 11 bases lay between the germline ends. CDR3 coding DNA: TGTGCCAGCAGTTTTGGTAGGTCGGAAGAGACCCAGTACTTC. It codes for CASSFGRSEETQYF.

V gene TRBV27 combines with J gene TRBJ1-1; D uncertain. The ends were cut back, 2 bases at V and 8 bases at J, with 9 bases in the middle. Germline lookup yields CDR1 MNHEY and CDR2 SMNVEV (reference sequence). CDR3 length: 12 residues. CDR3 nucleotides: TGTGCCAGCAGTTTAGTGGGCAGGGAAGCTTTCTTT. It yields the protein CASSLVGREAFF.

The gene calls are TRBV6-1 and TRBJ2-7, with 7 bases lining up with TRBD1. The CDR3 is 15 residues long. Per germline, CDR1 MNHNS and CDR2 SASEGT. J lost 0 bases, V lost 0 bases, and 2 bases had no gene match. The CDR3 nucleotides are TGTGCCAGCAGTGAAGCGTCAGGGGGCTCCTACGAGCAGTACTTC. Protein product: CASSEASGGSYEQYF.

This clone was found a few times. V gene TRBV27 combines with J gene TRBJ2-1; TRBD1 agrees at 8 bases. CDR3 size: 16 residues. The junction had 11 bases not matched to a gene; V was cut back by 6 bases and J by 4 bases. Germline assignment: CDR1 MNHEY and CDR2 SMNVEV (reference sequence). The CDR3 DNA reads TGTGCCAGCAGACTAGGGACAGGAAACGTTTACAATGAGCAGTTCTTC. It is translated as CASRLGTGNVYNEQFF.

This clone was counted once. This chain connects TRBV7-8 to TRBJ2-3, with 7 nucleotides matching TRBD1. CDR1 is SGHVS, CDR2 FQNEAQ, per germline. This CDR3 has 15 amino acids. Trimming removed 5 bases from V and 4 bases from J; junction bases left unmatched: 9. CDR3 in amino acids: CASSLIHRGPDTQYF. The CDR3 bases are TGTGCCAGCAGCCTTATTCACAGGGGTCCAGATACGCAGTATTTT.

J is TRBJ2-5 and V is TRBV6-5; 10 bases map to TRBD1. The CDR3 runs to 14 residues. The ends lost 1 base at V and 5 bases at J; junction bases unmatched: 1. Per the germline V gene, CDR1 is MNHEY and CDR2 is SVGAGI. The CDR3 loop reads CASSYLGQGETQYF. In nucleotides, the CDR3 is TGTGCCAGCAGTTACTTGGGACAGGGGGAGACCCAGTACTTC.

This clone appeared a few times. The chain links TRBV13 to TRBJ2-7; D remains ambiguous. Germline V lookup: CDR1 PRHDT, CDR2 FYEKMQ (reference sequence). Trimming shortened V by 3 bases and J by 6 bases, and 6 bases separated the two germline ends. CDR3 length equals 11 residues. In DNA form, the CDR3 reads TGTGCCAGCAGCTTTGGGCGCGAGCAGTACTTC. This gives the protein CASSFGREQYF.

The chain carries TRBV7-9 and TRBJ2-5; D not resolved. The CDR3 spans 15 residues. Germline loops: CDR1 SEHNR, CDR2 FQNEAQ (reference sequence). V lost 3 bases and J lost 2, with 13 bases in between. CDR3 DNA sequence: TGTGCCAGCAGCTTTGGACCCAGCGTACAAGAGACCCAGTACTTC. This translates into CASSFGPSVQETQYF.